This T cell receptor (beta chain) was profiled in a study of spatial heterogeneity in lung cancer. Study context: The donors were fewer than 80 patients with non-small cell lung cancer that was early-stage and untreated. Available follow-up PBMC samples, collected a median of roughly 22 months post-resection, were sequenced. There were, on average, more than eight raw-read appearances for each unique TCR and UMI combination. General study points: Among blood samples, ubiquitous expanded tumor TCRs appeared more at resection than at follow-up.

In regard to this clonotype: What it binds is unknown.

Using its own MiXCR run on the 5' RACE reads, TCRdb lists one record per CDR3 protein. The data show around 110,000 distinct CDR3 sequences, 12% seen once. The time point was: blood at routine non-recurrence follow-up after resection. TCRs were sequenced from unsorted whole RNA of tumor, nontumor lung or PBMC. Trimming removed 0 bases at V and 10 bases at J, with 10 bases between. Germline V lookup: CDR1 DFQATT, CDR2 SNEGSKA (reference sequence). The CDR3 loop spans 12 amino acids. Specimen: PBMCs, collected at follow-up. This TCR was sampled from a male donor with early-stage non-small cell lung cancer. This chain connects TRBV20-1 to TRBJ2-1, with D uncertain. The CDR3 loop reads CSARDLSSEQFF. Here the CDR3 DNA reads TGCAGTGCTAGAGATTTAAGCAGCGAGCAGTTCTTC.